The rows below give T cell receptor beta chains drawn from one sample of a study of CD8 T cells in ankylosing spondylitis. Each CDR3 protein is one row after TCRdb ran MiXCR on the 5' RACE reads. The data contain around 340,000 distinct CDR3 sequences, approximately 15% of them singletons. Material for sequencing was blood, either unsorted or a sorted T cell fraction (not recorded which). The receptors were gathered from a male donor with ankylosing spondylitis or in good health (not recorded which). CDR3s include the opening cysteine and the closing phenylalanine or tryptophan. The order of the fields is V gene, J gene, D gene, clone size, CDR3 protein, CDR3 DNA. D genes are given only for firm matches. A clone size is listed for some rows: how often the clone was seen (once, few, many), or a class if it is expanded.

>TRBV12-3/TRBV12-4|TRBJ2-7|.|.
CASSFQGGYYEQYF
TGTGCCAGCAGTTTTCAGGGCGGGTACTACGAGCAGTACTTC
>TRBV7-2|TRBJ2-7|TRBD1|.
CASRSPGQGTHEQYF
TGTGCCAGCAGGTCGCCGGGACAGGGGACCCACGAGCAGTACTTC
>TRBV9|TRBJ2-2|.|few
CASSVGNSGFTGELFF
TGTGCCAGCAGCGTAGGTAATAGCGGATTTACCGGGGAGCTGTTTTTT
>TRBV5-1|TRBJ1-6|TRBD1|.
CASSAMTGGRPLHF
TGCGCCAGCAGCGCCATGACAGGGGGTCGGCCCCTCCACTTT
>TRBV29-1|TRBJ2-3|.|many
CSGSTDTQYF
TGCAGCGGATCTACAGATACGCAGTATTTT
>TRBV12-3/TRBV12-4|TRBJ1-4|TRBD1|many
CASSSSGGTNEKLFF
TGTGCCAGCAGTTCCTCAGGGGGAACTAATGAAAAACTGTTTTTT
>TRBV11-1|TRBJ2-2|TRBD2|.
CASSSPYIFGGGETGELFF
TGTGCCAGCAGCTCGCCCTATATCTTCGGGGGGGGAGAAACCGGGGAGCTGTTTTTT
>TRBV15|TRBJ2-5|.|few
CATSRDQAETQYF
TGTGCCACCAGCAGAGATCAGGCGGAGACCCAGTACTTC
>TRBV3-1|TRBJ2-2|TRBD2|.
CASSQGGSGIGELFF
TGTGCCAGCAGCCAAGGCGGGAGTGGCATCGGGGAGCTGTTTTTT
>TRBV12-5|TRBJ2-7|.|.
CASGLEPLNLYEQYF
TGTGCTAGTGGTTTGGAACCCTTAAATCTCTACGAGCAGTACTTC
>TRBV2|TRBJ2-1|TRBD1|.
CASSEQGVDEQFF
TGTGCCAGCAGTGAACAGGGGGTAGATGAGCAGTTCTTC
>TRBV20-1|TRBJ1-2|.|many
CSARDFNGYTF
TGCAGTGCTAGAGATTTTAATGGCTACACCTTC
>TRBV4-2|TRBJ2-3|TRBD2|.
CASSQDPALAGGSFSDTQYF
TGTGCCAGCAGCCAAGATCCCGCCCTAGCGGGAGGAAGTTTTTCAGATACGCAGTATTTT
>TRBV5-6|TRBJ1-2|.|many
CASSLGGSNYGYTF
TGTGCCAGCAGCTTGGGCGGTTCTAACTATGGCTACACCTTC
>TRBV4-1|TRBJ2-1|.|many
CASSQEGTSKQFF
TGCGCCAGCAGCCAAGAAGGAACTTCGAAGCAGTTCTTC
>TRBV5-1|TRBJ1-2|TRBD1|many
CASSPPGQGGYTF
TGCGCCAGCAGCCCACCTGGACAGGGTGGCTACACCTTC
>TRBV25-1|TRBJ2-5|.|few
CASSEVGKTQETQYF
TGTGCCAGCAGTGAAGTAGGCAAAACCCAAGAGACCCAGTACTTC
>TRBV29-1|TRBJ2-3|TRBD1|.
CSTKSGTVYF
TGCAGCACAAAGAGTGGGACAGTGTATTTT
>TRBV12-5|TRBJ2-1|.|.
CASGLGGGLDEQFF
TGTGCTAGTGGTTTAGGGGGGGGGTTGGATGAGCAGTTCTTC
>TRBV7-9|TRBJ1-4|.|.
CASSLRNQGTNEKLFF
TGTGCCAGCAGCTTACGAAATCAGGGGACTAATGAAAAACTGTTTTTT